This T cell receptor (beta chain) was identified during a study of shared T cell receptors in the human thymus. Germline CDR1 and CDR2: MDHEN and SYDVKM. The CDR3 sequence is 12 residues long. V dropped 8 bases and J dropped 2 bases, with 9 bases sitting between them. Using immunoSEQ multiplex PCR, the repertoire was profiled, and TCRdb retains in-frame clones only, with some absent. The table has 450,000 to 650,000 clones, 70% to 80% seen once. The same sample was also used in a study of human thymus T cells. That investigation notes: During corrective heart surgery, resections were taken, and the thymus tissue came from them. Across thymic and blood repertoires, the usage of V and J genes appeared to be biased. The related literature has documented a marked overlap of thymic repertoires among unrelated individuals.

Material for sequencing was thymocytes. This chain connects TRBV28 to TRBJ2-5; perhaps TRBD2 as D (5 bases). The origin of this receptor is a boy under three years old with a congenital heart defect. CDR3 protein: CASPRGQETQYF. As DNA, the CDR3 is TGTGCCAGCCCCCGGGGTCAAGAGACCCAGTACTTC.